This T cell receptor (beta chain) was sequenced in a study of PD-1 blockade in classical Hodgkin lymphoma. Stated time point: cycle 4 day 1 (C4D1), after more than five weeks of nivolumab. Every patient was affected by relapse after autologous stem cell transplantation, while exposure to brentuximab vedotin was not uniform. Magnetic negative selection was used to purify CD4+ T cells from thawed PBMCs. As regards this clone: The antigen is not known.

Unmatched junction bases numbered 8, after V lost 8 bases and J lost 4 bases. The germline CDR1 and CDR2 sequences are KGHSH and LQKENI. This CDR3 has 13 residues. Study-level points and caveats: The study found that TCR diversity rose significantly by C4D1 in CD4+ but not CD8+ cells. Prior to therapy, complete responders displayed diversity much like that of newly diagnosed patients. Relapsed/refractory patients reportedly had lower baseline diversity than newly diagnosed patients.

Some clones are missing from TCRdb's copy, which holds only in-frame ones; the method was immunoSEQ multiplex PCR. Here the sample spans 25,000 to 30,000 clones, 70% to 85% being singletons. This clonotype was sampled from a human donor with classical Hodgkin lymphoma. The rearrangement uses TRBV18 and TRBJ2-7; 7 bases are shared with TRBD1. This specimen consisted of CD4+ T cells from blood, obtained before the fourth cycle of nivolumab. The CDR3 nucleotides are TGTGCCAGCACCCTGACAGGGAGTTACGAGCAGTACTTC. Its protein is CASTLTGSYEQYF.